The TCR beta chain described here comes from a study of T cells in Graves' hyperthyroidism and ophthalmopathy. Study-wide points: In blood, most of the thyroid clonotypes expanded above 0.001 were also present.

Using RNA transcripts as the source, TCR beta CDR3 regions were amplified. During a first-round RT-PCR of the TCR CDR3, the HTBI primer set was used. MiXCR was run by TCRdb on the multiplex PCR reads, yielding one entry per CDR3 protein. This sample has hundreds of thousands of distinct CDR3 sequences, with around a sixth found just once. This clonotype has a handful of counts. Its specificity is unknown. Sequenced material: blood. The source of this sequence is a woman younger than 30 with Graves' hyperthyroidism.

As DNA, the CDR3 is TGCGCCAGCAGCCAAGATTACTGGGGAGAGGGCACTGAAGCTTTCTTT. Residues: CASSQDYWGEGTEAFF. The rearrangement uses TRBV4-1 and TRBJ1-1; D is ambiguous. Germline CDR1 reads MGHRA; CDR2 reads YSYEKL. With 0 bases removed from V and 4 bases from J, the gap between germline ends came to 15 bases. This CDR3 is built from 16 residues.